This T cell receptor beta chain appears in the sequencing data of a study of blood T cell repertoires in COVID-19 (dated by TCRdb to the early 2020s). With respect to the entire study: Samples from collaborators originated in the United States, Italy and Spain and spanned both the acute and convalescent phases of COVID-19. The dataset comprised deeply sampled blood TCRbeta repertoires from subjects exposed to, actively infected with, or recovered from COVID-19. The repertoires were released in a freely available public database meant as a resource for research on the immune response to SARS-CoV-2. Samples came from the ongoing ImmuneRACE study (first 160 participants) plus 1,254 subjects from 6 global collaborators. The material from the prospective study consisted of cDNA or gDNA derived from T cells, B-cell-depleted T cells, or PBMCs. Sample metadata almost always included a de-identified subject ID, COVID-19 status, age in years and sex. Where HLA class I and class II types were available, the types were taken from metadata supplied by the sample provider, not from assay-based typing. General conclusions and limits of the study: How much clinical and demographic metadata was included differed by source and by participant, and the metadata was provided uncurated.

Of note for this clone: It has no known antigen specificity. Nothing much larger sits one base from this clone, and base qualities are not available.

Reading from cysteine to phenylalanine, the CDR3 counts 14 amino acids. The entry retains the CDR3 DNA only, 42 bases that are in frame from base 1. Sequences MNHEY (CDR1) and SVGAGI (CDR2) are obtained from the germline V gene. V was cut back by 4 bases and J by 6 bases, leaving a gap of 10 bases between them. TCRbeta CDR3 regions were amplified from genomic DNA by means of the immunoSEQ Assay, a bias-controlled multiplex PCR. On the study's bioinformatics: Nucleated cell counts per sample were estimated from amplification of reference gene primers within the assay. Sequence reads were collapsed and filtered to measure the absolute abundance of every unique TCRbeta CDR3 rearrangement. For each sample, productive Simpson clonality was calculated by taking the square root of Simpson's diversity index across productive rearrangements. TCRdb took over this immuneACCESS table, retaining in-frame rearrangements with V and J assigned. Such tables are incomplete; in checked studies, under half of the missing clones stem from an unresolved V gene, and the remainder is unexplained. V, J and clone size derive from that table, while D and trimming were established from the DNA sequence. The sample contains 60,000 to 85,000 clones, about 90% of them found a single time. More than 3% of the sample lies in the top ten.

In Seattle, one collaborating source enrolled patients while the infection was active and tracked those patients longitudinally over the course of disease. Each collaborating institution followed its own protocols to collect whole blood in K2EDTA tubes. For TCRbeta analysis, collaborator samples were shipped as frozen whole blood, as isolated PBMCs, or as DNA extracted from either sample type. Material for sequencing was peripheral blood. The chain is assembled from TRBV6-5 and TRBJ1-6, and possibly TRBD1, on 5 matching bases. The TCR originated in a woman aged 50 to 65 with COVID-19, enrolled during active disease. CDR3 protein: CASSFTGGNSPLHF. The nucleotide sequence reads TGTGCCAGCAGTTTTACAGGTGGTAATTCACCCCTCCACTTT.